This is a list of T cell receptor beta chains from one sample in a study of T cells in Graves' hyperthyroidism and ophthalmopathy. TCRdb fed the multiplex PCR reads into MiXCR, producing one record per CDR3 protein. The table includes hundreds of thousands of distinct CDR3 sequences, approximately 24% detected once. Sequencing used blood. These receptors were obtained from a woman aged 30 to 39 with Graves' ophthalmopathy. CDR3s include the opening cysteine and the closing phenylalanine or tryptophan. D genes are given only for firm matches. Not all rows give a size; the values are once, few, many and, for expanded clones, a class.

CDR3 protein,CDR3 DNA,V gene,J gene,D gene,clone size
CASSLRQASSGNTIYF,TGTGCCAGCAGTCTTAGACAGGCCTCTTCTGGAAACACCATATATTTT,TRBV28,TRBJ1-3,-,-
CASSLVWSRGETQYF,TGTGCCAGCAGCTTAGTTTGGAGTAGGGGGGAGACCCAGTACTTC,TRBV7-2,TRBJ2-5,-,many
CSVAGQVDYGYTF,TGCAGCGTGGCGGGACAGGTGGACTATGGCTACACCTTC,TRBV29-1,TRBJ1-2,TRBD1,many
CASSYSGGQNYGYTF,TGTGCCAGCAGTTACTCCGGCGGCCAAAACTATGGCTACACCTTC,TRBV6-2/TRBV6-3,TRBJ1-2,-,many
CACRSLSGGTPYEQYF,TGTGCCTGCCGATCGCTCTCAGGGGGGACTCCATACGAGCAGTACTTC,TRBV27,TRBJ2-7,-,few
CASNRGQGALTGELFF,TGCGCCAGCAACCGCGGACAGGGGGCTCTCACCGGGGAGCTGTTTTTT,TRBV5-1,TRBJ2-2,TRBD1,many
CASSFSKDYFSTVNTEAFF,TGTGCCAGCAGTTTTTCGAAGGACTATTTCTCTACAGTGAACACTGAAGCTTTCTTT,TRBV28,TRBJ1-1,-,-
CASSSWGGRGNTEAFF,TGTGCCAGCAGTTCATGGGGGGGTCGCGGGAACACTGAAGCTTTCTTT,TRBV27,TRBJ1-1,-,-
CASSPQGSQPQHF,TGTGCCAGCAGCCCCCAAGGGAGTCAGCCCCAGCATTTT,TRBV7-8,TRBJ1-5,-,many
CAWSIGTGVPEQYF,TGTGCCTGGAGTATTGGGACAGGGGTCCCCGAGCAGTACTTC,TRBV30,TRBJ2-7,TRBD1,many
CATISLRQGAEAFF,TGTGCCACCATATCCCTCCGACAGGGCGCTGAAGCTTTCTTT,TRBV2,TRBJ1-1,TRBD1,once
CASSSTSGGQETQYF,TGTGCCAGCAGCTCGACTAGCGGGGGGCAAGAGACCCAGTACTTC,TRBV7-3,TRBJ2-5,TRBD2,-
CASSATGDHTEAFF,TGTGCCAGCAGTGCGACAGGGGATCACACTGAAGCTTTCTTT,TRBV12-3/TRBV12-4,TRBJ1-1,TRBD1,-
CASSPREYNQPQHF,TGTGCCAGCAGTCCGAGGGAGTACAATCAGCCCCAGCATTTT,TRBV6-1,TRBJ1-5,-,-
CASSVSTGVSGEQYF,TGTGCCAGCAGTGTTAGTACAGGGGTTAGTGGCGAGCAGTACTTC,TRBV2,TRBJ2-7,TRBD1,-
CASSQDWMGSEDEQYF,TGTGCCAGCAGCCAAGATTGGATGGGGAGTGAAGACGAGCAGTACTTC,TRBV4-2,TRBJ2-7,-,many
CASSGLVGTNQPQHF,TGTGCCAGCAGTGGGTTGGTCGGGACTAATCAGCCCCAGCATTTT,TRBV2,TRBJ1-5,-,-
CASGRGNTIYF,TGTGCCAGCGGAAGAGGAAACACCATATATTTT,TRBV27,TRBJ1-3,-,many
CATSRAYLANYGYTF,TGTGCCACCAGCAGAGCCTACCTTGCTAACTATGGCTACACCTTC,TRBV15,TRBJ1-2,-,few
CSVVGPYEQYF,TGCAGCGTTGTCGGACCGTACGAGCAGTACTTC,TRBV29-1,TRBJ2-7,-,once
CASSESGGVETQYF,TGTGCCAGCAGTGAGAGCGGGGGGGTAGAGACCCAGTACTTC,TRBV6-1,TRBJ2-5,TRBD2,many
CASSLDGDYEQYF,TGCGCCAGCAGCTTGGATGGTGACTACGAGCAGTACTTC,TRBV5-1,TRBJ2-7,-,-
CASSVSTGVDEQYF,TGTGCCAGCAGTGTCTCGACAGGGGTTGACGAGCAGTACTTC,TRBV27,TRBJ2-7,TRBD1,-
CSASGGDLYGYTF,TGCAGTGCTAGTGGGGGGGACCTCTATGGCTACACCTTC,TRBV20-1,TRBJ1-2,-,many
CASSQEVAGYATGANVLTF,TGCGCCAGCAGCCAAGAAGTAGCGGGGTACGCAACGGGGGCCAACGTCCTGACTTTC,TRBV4-1,TRBJ2-6,TRBD2,few
CASNLRQGQETQYF,TGTGCCAGCAACCTACGACAGGGCCAAGAGACCCAGTACTTC,TRBV7-9,TRBJ2-5,TRBD1,many
CASSQEADTGELFF,TGCGCCAGCAGCCAAGAGGCTGACACCGGGGAGCTGTTTTTT,TRBV4-1,TRBJ2-2,-,many
CASSNRRNYEQYF,TGTGCCAGCAGTAATCGTAGGAACTACGAGCAGTACTTC,TRBV27,TRBJ2-7,-,many
CASSLVPGQGSYEQYF,TGTGCCAGCAGCTTAGTTCCGGGACAGGGATCCTACGAGCAGTACTTC,TRBV11-2,TRBJ2-7,TRBD1,many
CASSSAGATEAFF,TGTGCCAGTAGTTCGGCAGGGGCCACTGAAGCTTTCTTT,TRBV19,TRBJ1-1,-,many
CASSLVDSGPNTGELFF,TGTGCCAGCAGCTTAGTAGATAGCGGGCCGAACACCGGGGAGCTGTTTTTT,TRBV11-2,TRBJ2-2,TRBD2,-
CASTPTAVPSEQYF,TGTGCCAGCACCCCGACAGCGGTCCCCTCCGAGCAGTACTTC,TRBV11-2,TRBJ2-7,-,-
CASVPSGWGETQYF,TGTGCCAGCGTCCCTAGCGGTTGGGGAGAGACCCAGTACTTC,TRBV6-5,TRBJ2-5,TRBD2,many
CSARGTAERGGYTF,TGCAGTGCTAGGGGGACAGCGGAGAGGGGTGGCTACACCTTC,TRBV20-1,TRBJ1-2,TRBD1,-
CASADGTANTEAFF,TGTGCCAGCGCCGACGGGACAGCGAACACTGAAGCTTTCTTT,TRBV28,TRBJ1-1,TRBD1,many
CASSGQDSPYGYTF,TGTGCCAGCAGCGGTCAGGACAGCCCCTATGGCTACACCTTC,TRBV9,TRBJ1-2,-,many
CASSETGTGGWKNIQYF,TGTGCCAGCAGTGAAACCGGGACAGGGGGCTGGAAAAACATTCAGTACTTC,TRBV6-1,TRBJ2-4,TRBD1,many
CASSLDRDDYGYTF,TGTGCCAGCAGCTTAGACAGGGATGACTATGGCTACACCTTC,TRBV7-8,TRBJ1-2,-,many
CSATPGGAEAFF,TGCAGTGCTACACCGGGGGGGGCTGAAGCTTTCTTT,TRBV20-1,TRBJ1-1,-,many
CASSVYRDTGEAFF,TGTGCCAGCAGTGTATACAGGGATACGGGTGAAGCTTTCTTT,TRBV6-1,TRBJ1-1,-,many
CASRSPTSYEQYF,TGCGCCAGCAGATCCCCCACTTCCTACGAGCAGTACTTC,TRBV5-1,TRBJ2-7,-,-
CASSEALQGGRQPQHF,TGTGCCAGCAGTGAAGCGCTTCAAGGGGGCAGGCAGCCCCAGCATTTT,TRBV6-1,TRBJ1-5,TRBD1,few
CASSLRAGGYTF,TGTGCCAGCAGCTTACGGGCGGGTGGCTACACCTTC,TRBV7-2,TRBJ1-2,-,many
CASREDREAYGYTF,TGTGCCAGCAGAGAGGACAGGGAGGCGTATGGCTACACCTTC,TRBV6-4,TRBJ1-2,TRBD1,many
CATSDPITGGLQTQYF,TGTGCCACCAGTGATCCCATTACAGGGGGCCTCCAGACCCAGTACTTC,TRBV24-1,TRBJ2-5,TRBD1,many
CSAKIQGQETQYF,TGCAGTGCGAAAATACAGGGACAAGAGACCCAGTACTTC,TRBV20-1,TRBJ2-5,-,many